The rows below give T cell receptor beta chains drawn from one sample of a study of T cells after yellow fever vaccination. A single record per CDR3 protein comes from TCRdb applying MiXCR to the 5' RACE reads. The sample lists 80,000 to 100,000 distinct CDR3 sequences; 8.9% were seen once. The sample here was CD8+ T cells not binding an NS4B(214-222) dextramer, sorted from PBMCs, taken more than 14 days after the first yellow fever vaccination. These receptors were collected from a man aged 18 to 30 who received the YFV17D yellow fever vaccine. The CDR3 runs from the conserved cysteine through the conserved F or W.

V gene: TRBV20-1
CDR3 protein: CSARPSGEPYPETQYF

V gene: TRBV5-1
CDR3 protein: CASSSDQGQGYSYEQYF

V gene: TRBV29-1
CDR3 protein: CSVDADRGSEDTQYF

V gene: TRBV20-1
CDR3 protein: CSARRTGNEQYF

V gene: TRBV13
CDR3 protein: CASSSLGNVNSDTQYF

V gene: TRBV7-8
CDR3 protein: CASSLERAAYNSPLHF

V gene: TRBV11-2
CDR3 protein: CASSTGTSGGTDTQYF

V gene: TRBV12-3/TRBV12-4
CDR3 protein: CASSWGTIPAAPLHF

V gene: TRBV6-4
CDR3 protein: CASRPKGDGNSPLHF

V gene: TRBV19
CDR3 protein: CASITWGQGELFF

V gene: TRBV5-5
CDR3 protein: CASSPFRDTEAFF

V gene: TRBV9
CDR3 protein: CASSVEGLSTDTQYF

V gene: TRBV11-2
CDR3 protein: CASSLKGVVYNSPLHF

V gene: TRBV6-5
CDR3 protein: CASSYSKRDRGHTGELFF

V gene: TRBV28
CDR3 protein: CASSAGVGSSTDTQYF

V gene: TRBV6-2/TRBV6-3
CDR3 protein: CASSWAGGRVSGELFF

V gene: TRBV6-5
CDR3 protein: CASRVGDNEQFF

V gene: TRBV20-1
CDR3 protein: CSAGGTGGSGNTIYF

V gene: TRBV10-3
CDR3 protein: CAAKGQGDEQYF

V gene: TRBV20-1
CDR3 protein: CSARDLSGYTEAFF

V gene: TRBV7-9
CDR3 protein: CASSLVPPLDYGYTF

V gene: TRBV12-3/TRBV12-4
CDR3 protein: CASLGDTQYF

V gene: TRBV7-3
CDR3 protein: CASSPGTRSEQFF

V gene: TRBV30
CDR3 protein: CACSTGYSNQPQHF

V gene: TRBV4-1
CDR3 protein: CASSQVVPLAGGENEQFF